This T cell receptor (beta chain) is from a study of cytomegalovirus exposure and HLA in healthy donors. Points from the study as a whole: Usually a TCR sequence was rare, but some public TCRs were found in many donors.

With respect to this clone: Antigen: not known.

Data came from immunoSEQ multiplex PCR; TCRdb stores just in-frame clones and leaves some out. The data contain about 110,000 clones, approximately 95% of them singletons. The clonotype comes from a young woman in good health and CMV-seronegative. The sequencing input was PBMCs.

The CDR3 protein is CASSSLPNTGELFF. The CDR3 DNA reads as TGCGCCAGCAGCTCCCTACCCAACACCGGGGAGCTGTTTTTT. This chain connects TRBV5-1 to TRBJ2-2, with D unresolved. The CDR3 sequence is 14 residues long. Germline CDR1 and CDR2: SGHRS and YFSETQ. Trimming took 3 bases from V and 2 from J, leaving 8 bases between them.